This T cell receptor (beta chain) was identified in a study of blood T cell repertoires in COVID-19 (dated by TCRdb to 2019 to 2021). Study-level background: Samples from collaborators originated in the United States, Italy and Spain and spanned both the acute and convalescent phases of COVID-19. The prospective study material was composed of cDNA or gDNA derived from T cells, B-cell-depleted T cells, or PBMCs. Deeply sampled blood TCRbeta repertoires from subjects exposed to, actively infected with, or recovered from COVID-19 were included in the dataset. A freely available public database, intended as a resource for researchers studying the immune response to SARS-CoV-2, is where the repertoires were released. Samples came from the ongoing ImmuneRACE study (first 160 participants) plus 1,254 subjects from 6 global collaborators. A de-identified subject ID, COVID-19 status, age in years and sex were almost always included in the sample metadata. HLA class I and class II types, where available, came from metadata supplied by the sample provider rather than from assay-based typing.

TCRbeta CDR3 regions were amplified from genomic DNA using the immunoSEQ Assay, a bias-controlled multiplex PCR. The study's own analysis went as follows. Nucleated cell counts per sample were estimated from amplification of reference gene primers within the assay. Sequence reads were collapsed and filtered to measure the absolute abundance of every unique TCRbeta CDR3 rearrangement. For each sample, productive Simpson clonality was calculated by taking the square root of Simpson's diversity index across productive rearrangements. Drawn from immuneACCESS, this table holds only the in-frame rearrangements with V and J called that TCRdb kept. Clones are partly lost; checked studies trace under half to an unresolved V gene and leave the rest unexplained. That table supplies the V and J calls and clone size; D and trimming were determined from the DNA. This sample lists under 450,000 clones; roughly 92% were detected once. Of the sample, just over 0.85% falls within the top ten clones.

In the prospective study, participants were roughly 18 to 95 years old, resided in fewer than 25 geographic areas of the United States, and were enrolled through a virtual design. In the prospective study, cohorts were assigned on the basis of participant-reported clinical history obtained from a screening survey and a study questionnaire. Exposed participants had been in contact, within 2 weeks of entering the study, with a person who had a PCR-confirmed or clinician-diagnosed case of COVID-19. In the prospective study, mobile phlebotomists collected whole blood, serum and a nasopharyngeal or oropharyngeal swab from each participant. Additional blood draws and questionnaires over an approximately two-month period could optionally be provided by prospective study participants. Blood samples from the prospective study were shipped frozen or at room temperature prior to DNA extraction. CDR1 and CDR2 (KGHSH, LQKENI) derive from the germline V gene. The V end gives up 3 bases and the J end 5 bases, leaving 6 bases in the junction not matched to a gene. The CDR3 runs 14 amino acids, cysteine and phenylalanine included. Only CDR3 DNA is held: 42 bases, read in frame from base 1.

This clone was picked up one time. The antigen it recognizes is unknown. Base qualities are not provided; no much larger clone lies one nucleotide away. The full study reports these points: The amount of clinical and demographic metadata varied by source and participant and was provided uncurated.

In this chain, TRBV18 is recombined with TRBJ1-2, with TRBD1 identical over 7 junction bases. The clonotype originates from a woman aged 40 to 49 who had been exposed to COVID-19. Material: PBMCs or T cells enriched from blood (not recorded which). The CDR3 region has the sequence CASSPLGGGYGYTF. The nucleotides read TGTGCCAGCTCACCCTTAGGGGGCGGATATGGCTACACCTTC.